These 18 T cell receptor beta chains were all obtained from the same sample, sequenced in a study of T-cell reconstitution after alpha-beta-depleted transplantation in children. Unique molecular identifiers were built into the TCRbeta library. TCRdb called the PCR reads again in MiXCR, with one record for every CDR3 protein. The table records 450,000 to 500,000 distinct CDR3 sequences, approximately 12% of them present only once. Sequencing used PBMCs from the stem cell graft donor, obtained from the stem cell graft. These TCRs come from a human donor who donated a stem cell graft to a child with combined immunodeficiency.

This clonotype has only a few counts. The chain employs TRBV4-3 and TRBJ2-5; TRBD1 is a possible D gene (6 bases). Trimming stripped 0 bases from V and 4 bases from J, with 12 bases between. This CDR3 spans 15 amino acids. Germline V gene data show CDR1 as LGHNA and CDR2 as YSLEER. CDR3 protein: CASSQDYREGETQYF. DNA for the CDR3: TGCGCCAGCAGCCAAGATTACAGGGAAGGAGAGACCCAGTACTTC.

This clonotype was detected a few times. This rearrangement joins TRBV12-3 or TRBV12-4 to TRBJ2-1; TRBD2 is a possible D gene (7 bases). The ends were cut back, 10 bases at V and 6 bases at J, with 19 bases in the middle. The CDR3 spans 14 residues. CDR3 DNA sequence: TGTGCCACCCAAGTGGGAGGGGGAGGCAATGAGCAGTTCTTC. Translated: CATQVGGGGNEQFF.

The chain uses TRBV4-1 and TRBJ1-2; D is unclear. Germline CDR1 reads MGHRA; CDR2 reads YSYEKL. V was shortened by 1 base and J by 0 bases, with 9 bases between the two germline ends. The CDR3 totals 15 residues. The CDR3 DNA follows: TGCGCCAGCAGCCAAGCAGTGTTCTCTAACTATGGCTACACCTTC. Translation: CASSQAVFSNYGYTF.

This clonotype came up many times. The chain couples TRBV2 to TRBJ2-1; no reliable D call. The V and J ends lost 7 bases and 3 bases respectively, with 7 bases between them. The CDR3 contains 12 residues. The germline CDR1 and CDR2 sequences are SNHLY and FYNNEI. CDR3: CASNNYYNEQFF. CDR3 nucleotides: TGTGCCAGCAACAATTACTACAATGAGCAGTTCTTC.

In its sample, this clonotype was seen a few times. The rearrangement joins TRBV5-1 to TRBJ1-1; D is possibly TRBD1 (5 bases). The V end lost 6 bases, the J end lost 1 base, and 7 bases lay between the germline ends. Germline V gives CDR1 SGHRS, CDR2 YFSETQ. This CDR3 has 12 amino acids. The chain's CDR3 is CASTGQNTEAFF. The CDR3 nucleotides are TGCGCCAGCACGGGGCAGAACACTGAAGCTTTCTTT.

The genes are TRBV5-1 and TRBJ2-1; no definite D call. This CDR3 contains 16 residues. V was pared by 0 bases and J by 4 bases, with 14 bases between. CDR1 SGHRS and CDR2 YFSETQ come from the germline V gene. The CDR3 DNA reads as TGCGCCAGCAGCTTGGGACTTGGGGTGCGGTACAATGAGCAGTTCTTC. Translation: CASSLGLGVRYNEQFF.

In its sample, this clonotype was seen a few times. The V call is TRBV12-3 or TRBV12-4, the J call TRBJ2-1; a possible D gene is TRBD1 (5 bases). With 6 bases removed from V and 0 bases from J, the gap between germline ends came to 12 bases. The CDR3 sequence is 15 residues long. DNA for the CDR3: TGTGCCAGCAGCAATCGACAGAGCTCCTACAATGAGCAGTTCTTC. The encoded protein is CASSNRQSSYNEQFF.

This clonotype was observed a handful of times. V usage is TRBV24-1 and J usage is TRBJ2-5, with TRBD1 identical over 7 bases. CDR1 KGHDR and CDR2 SFDVKD come from the germline V gene. The CDR3 is 13 amino acids. After removal of 7 bases from V and 3 bases from J, the junction contained 4 bases not matched to a gene. The CDR3 DNA reads TGTGCCACCAGGATGACAGGGAAAGAGACCCAGTACTTC. Translating it yields CATRMTGKETQYF.

This clonotype was detected only a few times. The chain recombines TRBV30 with TRBJ2-2; the D call may be TRBD1 or TRBD2 (5 bases each). The CDR3 is 13 residues long. V was clipped by 2 bases and J by 2 bases, with 6 bases between them. CDR1 and CDR2 (germline): GTSNPN, SVGIG (reference sequence). CDR3 DNA: TGTGCCTGGAGTAGGGACAACACCGGGGAGCTGTTTTTT. The encoded protein is CAWSRDNTGELFF. Drawing the rest from reference TRBV30 and TRBJ2-2, the complete variable domain is SQTIHQWPATLVQPVGSPLSLECTVEGTSNPNLYWYRQAAGRGLQLLFYSVGIGQISSEVPQNLSASRPQDRQFILSSKKLLLSDSGFYLCAWSRDNTGELFFGEGSRLTVL.

This clonotype has ten or more counts. This chain uses TRBV4-3 with TRBJ2-7; D is possibly TRBD1 (5 bases). Germline CDR1 reads LGHNA; CDR2 reads YSLEER. Trimming cost V 0 bases and J 7 bases, with 13 bases left between them. CDR3 size: 14 residues. CDR3 amino acids: CASSQDRAPGEQYF. The CDR3 coding sequence is TGCGCCAGCAGCCAAGACAGGGCCCCAGGGGAGCAGTACTTC.

The table lists this clonotype with many counts. The genes are TRBV5-1 and TRBJ2-1, with 9 bases that match TRBD1. The J segment lost 3 bases and the V segment lost 2 bases, leaving 3 bases of the junction unmatched. The CDR3 is 15 amino acids. From germline, CDR1 is SGHRS and CDR2 YFSETQ. The CDR3 DNA is TGCGCCAGCAGCTTAAGACAGGGGGTCTACAATGAGCAGTTCTTC. This codes for CASSLRQGVYNEQFF.

This clonotype was found a few times. V usage is TRBV5-1 and J usage is TRBJ1-2, with D possibly being TRBD1 (6 bases). The CDR3 loop spans 16 amino acids. V was trimmed by 4 bases and J by 4 bases, leaving 20 bases between them. Germline values: CDR1 SGHRS, CDR2 YFSETQ. Here the CDR3 reads CASSHVAPRGGYGYTF. DNA of the CDR3: TGCGCCAGCAGCCACGTCGCACCCAGGGGTGGCTATGGCTACACCTTC.

The chain uses TRBV6-1 and TRBJ2-7, with unresolved D. CDR1 is MNHNS and CDR2 is SASEGT in the germline V gene. Trimming pared 2 bases from V and 1 base from J, leaving 9 bases between. CDR3 size: 14 residues. The chain's CDR3 is CASSESKISYEQYF. The CDR3 bases are TGTGCCAGCAGTGAAAGTAAGATATCCTACGAGCAGTACTTC.

The chain is built from TRBV28 and TRBJ2-5, with D perhaps matching TRBD1 or TRBD2 (5 bases each). The CDR3 is made up of 13 amino acids. The V and J ends lost 6 bases and 2 bases respectively, with 10 bases between them. Germline-derived CDR1 and CDR2 are MDHEN and SYDVKM. The CDR3 DNA is TGTGCCAGCAGGTCGGGACGGCAAGAGACCCAGTACTTC. Translating gives CASRSGRQETQYF.

The rearrangement uses TRBV4-3 and TRBJ2-1; either TRBD1 or TRBD2 may fit D (5 bases each). The CDR3 length is 14 residues. Germline V gene sequence: CDR1 LGHNA, CDR2 YSLEER. Trimming stripped 3 bases from V and 7 bases from J, with 13 bases between. Here the CDR3 DNA reads TGCGCCAGCAGCCACCTCGGTGGGGGTAATGAGCAGTTCTTC. It is translated as CASSHLGGGNEQFF.

This clonotype was recorded at least ten times. The CDR3 DNA sequence: TGTGCCAGCAGCCCGGGACCCAACTATGGCTACACCTTC. This codes for CASSPGPNYGYTF. The chain couples TRBV7-9 to TRBJ1-2; D perhaps matches TRBD1 (5 bases). Trimming stripped 5 bases from V and 2 bases from J, with 9 bases between. The CDR3 spans 13 residues. Germline CDR1 and CDR2: SEHNR and FQNEAQ (reference sequence).

This clonotype occurred many times. The V gene is TRBV6-1, the J gene TRBJ2-1, with 7 positions matching TRBD1. The CDR3 extends over 14 amino acids. Germline CDR1 MNHNS, CDR2 SASEGT. Unmatched junction bases numbered 9, after V lost 5 bases and J lost 8 bases. DNA for the CDR3: TGTGCCAGCAGTCGGACAGGTCGATCCCATGAGCAGTTCTTC. This translates into CASSRTGRSHEQFF.

The table lists this clonotype with many counts. The chain couples TRBV7-8 to TRBJ1-1; the D gene is possibly TRBD1 (5 bases). The V and J ends lost 4 bases and 1 base respectively, with 16 bases between them. The germline V gene has CDR1 SGHVS and CDR2 FQNEAQ. CDR3 length: 16 amino acids. The CDR3 here is CASSSRDRGSNTEAFF. Here the CDR3 DNA reads TGTGCCAGCAGCTCTCGTGACCGGGGCTCGAACACTGAAGCTTTCTTT.